These 24 T cell receptor beta chains were sequenced from one sample in a study of neurological immune-mediated disorders. Each CDR3 protein is one row after TCRdb ran MiXCR on the 5' RACE reads. The sample shows more than 70,000 distinct CDR3 sequences, 10% of them seen only once. The sequencing input was PBMCs. The receptor set was obtained from a man in his forties in good health.

There are many counts of this clonotype. V usage is TRBV7-9 and J usage is TRBJ2-7; D is unclear. The CDR3 loop spans 13 amino acids. Germline V gives CDR1 SEHNR, CDR2 FQNEAQ (reference sequence). Trimming took 2 bases from V and 0 from J, leaving 5 bases between them. CDR3 loop: CASSLMSSYEQYF. The DNA for the CDR3 is TGTGCCAGCAGCTTAATGAGCTCCTACGAGCAGTACTTC. Variable domain in full (rest from reference TRBV7-9 and TRBJ2-7): DTGVSQNPRHKITKRGQNVTFRCDPISEHNRLYWYRQTLGQGPEFLTYFQNEAQLEKSRLLSDRFSAERPKGSFSTLEIQRTEQGDSAMYLCASSLMSSYEQYFGPGTRLTVT.

This clonotype was found many times. V and J are TRBV6-5 and TRBJ2-7; D perhaps matches TRBD1 (7 bases). In germline, CDR1 is MNHEY, CDR2 SVGAGI. Trimming removed 6 bases at V and 4 bases at J, with 22 bases between. The CDR3 is made up of 16 amino acids. CDR3 DNA: TGTGCCAGCAGGAGGGAGGCGGGACAGACTCTATACGAGCAGTACTTC. It specifies CASRREAGQTLYEQYF.

This clonotype was counted between two and nine times. Since a much larger clone is just one base distant, this may be a read error. The genes are TRBV9 and TRBJ2-5; a weak D match, TRBD2 (7 bases). V lost 0 bases and J 3 bases, leaving 15 bases between the germline ends. Per the germline V gene, CDR1 is SGDLS and CDR2 is YYNGEE. The length of the CDR3 is 16 residues. The CDR3 region is CASSVVIGGGKETQYF. In DNA, the CDR3 is TGTGCCAGCAGCGTAGTAATAGGGGGGGGGAAAGAGACCCAGTACTTC.

This clonotype was counted many times. In DNA form, the CDR3 reads TGCGCCAGCAGCATCGGGACTCTTAACACCGGGGAGCTGTTTTTT. It codes for CASSIGTLNTGELFF. The chain couples TRBV5-1 to TRBJ2-2, with D possibly matching TRBD2 (6 bases). Trimming stripped 4 bases from V and 2 bases from J, with 12 bases between. Germline V lookup: CDR1 SGHRS, CDR2 YFSETQ. CDR3 length: 15 residues.

At least ten counts were recorded for this clonotype. This chain connects TRBV7-2 to TRBJ2-3; D assignment may be TRBD1 or TRBD2 (5 bases each). Trimming pared 3 bases from V and 6 bases from J, leaving 16 bases between. The CDR3 is 15 amino acids. CDR1 and CDR2 (germline): SGHTA, FQGNSA. CDR3 in DNA: TGTGCCAGCAGCTTTACCGGGACGAATCCCGATACGCAGTATTTT. Translated: CASSFTGTNPDTQYF.

This clonotype was counted at least ten times. The J gene is TRBJ2-3, the V gene TRBV12-3 or TRBV12-4, with D possibly called TRBD1 or TRBD2 (5 bases each). Trimming stripped 3 bases from V and 0 bases from J, with 13 bases between. The CDR3 loop spans 16 amino acids. The CDR3 protein is CASSLGQGASTDTQYF. The DNA of the CDR3 is TGTGCCAGCAGTTTGGGGCAGGGAGCTAGCACAGATACGCAGTATTTT.

This clonotype has a count of ten or more. An end of the junction differs from the germline gene, which may be a read error. The chain couples TRBV29-1 to TRBJ1-2; TRBD1 is a possible D gene (5 bases). From germline, CDR1 is SQVTM and CDR2 ANQGSEA. The CDR3 has 16 residues. DNA of the CDR3: TGCAGCGCTGAAGACCCCAGGGAGTGGGGCTTATATGGCTACACCTTC. Protein sequence: CSAEDPREWGLYGYTF. Combining the CDR3 with reference TRBV29-1 and TRBJ1-2 gives the whole variable domain SAVISQKPSRDICQRGTSLTIQCQVDSQVTMMFWYRQQPGQSLTLIATANQGSEATYESGFVIDKFPISRPNLTFSTLTVSNMSPEDSSIYLCSAEDPREWGLYGYTFGSGTRLTVV.

This clonotype was observed many times. The CDR3 here is CATSELTSGRLYF. In nucleotides, the CDR3 is TGTGCCACCAGTGAACTGACTAGCGGGAGGCTGTACTTC. This chain uses TRBV24-1 with TRBJ2-7; 13 positions match TRBD2. Looked up from germline, CDR1 is KGHDR and CDR2 is SFDVKD. Trimming took 4 bases from V and 12 from J; bases not matched to a gene: 5. This CDR3 is 13 amino acids long.

This clonotype was counted many times. This chain connects TRBV12-3 or TRBV12-4 to TRBJ2-6; D is perhaps TRBD2 (5 bases). Trimming pared 5 bases from V and 1 base from J, leaving 12 bases between. The length of the CDR3 is 16 residues. CDR3 residues: CASSPPRGSGANVLTF. DNA of the CDR3: TGTGCCAGCAGTCCCCCCCGGGGTTCTGGGGCCAACGTCCTGACTTTC.

This clonotype was seen a handful of times. V usage is TRBV5-6 and J usage is TRBJ2-1; no reliable D call. V lost 0 bases and J 6 bases, leaving 13 bases between the germline ends. The V gene's germline CDR1 is SGHDT and CDR2 YYEEEE. The CDR3 totals 15 residues. This CDR3 is CASSLGILLGNEQFF. For the CDR3, the DNA is TGTGCCAGCAGCTTGGGGATTCTCCTGGGCAATGAGCAGTTCTTC.

This clonotype was seen many times. V is TRBV7-9 and J is TRBJ2-7; no definite D call. There are 13 residues in the CDR3. Trimming removed 5 bases at V and 1 base at J, with 9 bases between. CDR1 and CDR2 (germline): SEHNR, FQNEAQ (reference sequence). In DNA, the CDR3 is TGTGCCAGCAGCCCCCGGGTATCCTACGAGCAGTACTTC. Amino acids: CASSPRVSYEQYF.

This clonotype was counted ten times or more. The chain recombines TRBV4-1 with TRBJ1-3; D is ambiguous. Per germline, CDR1 MGHRA and CDR2 YSYEKL. Trimming cost V 1 base and J 4 bases, with 8 bases left between them. The CDR3 sequence is 14 residues long. The CDR3 reads CASSQVSTGNTIYF. The DNA of the CDR3 is TGCGCCAGCAGCCAAGTCTCCACAGGAAACACCATATATTTT.

This clonotype was observed at least ten times. This chain links TRBV29-1 with TRBJ2-3; 8 bases are a match to TRBD1. J gave up 4 bases and V 4 bases, and 7 bases lay outside the gene matches. Germline CDR1 reads SQVTM; CDR2 reads ANQGSEA. The length of the CDR3 is 14 residues. The CDR3 protein is CSVARQGQADTQYF. CDR3 bases: TGCAGCGTTGCCAGACAGGGACAGGCAGATACGCAGTATTTT.

This clonotype was seen repeatedly, ten times or more. The V gene is TRBV2, the J gene TRBJ2-2, with D hard to call. Trimming took off 10 bases at V and 4 bases at J, with 13 bases between the two ends. The germline V gene has CDR1 SNHLY and CDR2 FYNNEI. This CDR3 has 13 residues. The CDR3 loop reads CATQARFTGELFF. The CDR3 nucleotides read TGTGCCACCCAAGCGCGGTTCACCGGGGAGCTGTTTTTT.

This clonotype came up many times. V gene TRBV5-1 combines with J gene TRBJ2-3; D may be TRBD1 (5 bases). Germline values: CDR1 SGHRS, CDR2 YFSETQ. CDR3 size: 15 residues. Trimming removed 7 bases at V and 1 base at J, with 16 bases between. The CDR3 nucleotides are TGCGCCAGCGCCCCTGTGGGGCAAGGCACAGATACGCAGTATTTT. As protein: CASAPVGQGTDTQYF.

This clonotype has at least ten counts. CDR3 nucleotides: TGTGCCAGCAGCCTCGGACAGGGTTCCTACGAGCAGTACTTC. Protein sequence: CASSLGQGSYEQYF. The chain employs TRBV5-6 and TRBJ2-7; 8 nucleotides align to TRBD1. CDR3 length: 14 residues. Germline assignment: CDR1 SGHDT and CDR2 YYEEEE. J lost 1 base, V lost 4 bases, and 4 bases had no gene match.

This clonotype was picked up a small number of times. The V call is TRBV20-1, the J call TRBJ1-6, with TRBD1 matching 11 bases. The CDR3 contains 15 residues. J gave up 6 bases and V 6 bases, and 7 bases lay outside the gene matches. Germline CDR1 DFQATT, CDR2 SNEGSKA (reference sequence). The CDR3 bases are TGCAGTGCCCCCGGGACAGGGGGTAGTAATTCACCCCTCCACTTT. Translation: CSAPGTGGSNSPLHF.

This chain links TRBV19 with TRBJ1-5, with D possibly being TRBD1 (6 bases). This CDR3 contains 14 residues. V lost 9 bases, J lost 2 bases, and 14 bases lay in between. Per germline, CDR1 LNHDA and CDR2 SQIVND (reference sequence). The CDR3 spells CASRRQDGNQPQHF. The CDR3 DNA follows: TGTGCCAGCCGCAGACAGGATGGCAATCAGCCCCAGCATTTT.

The rearrangement links TRBV29-1 to TRBJ2-7; no firm D call. The CDR3 runs to 15 residues. Germline lookup yields CDR1 SQVTM and CDR2 ANQGSEA. Trimming cost V 0 bases and J 2 bases, with 14 bases left between them. CDR3 coding DNA: TGCAGCGTTGAAGATCGAGGTACAGAAACCTACGAGCAGTACTTC. This gives the protein CSVEDRGTETYEQYF.

The sample holds many counts of this clonotype. The CDR3 protein is CSVGTDGNTIYF. CDR3 DNA: TGCAGCGTTGGGACAGACGGAAACACCATATATTTT. The chain joins TRBV29-1 to TRBJ1-3; perhaps TRBD1 as D (6 bases). The CDR3 is 12 residues long. CDR1 and CDR2 (germline): SQVTM, ANQGSEA. V was shortened by 4 bases and J by 4 bases, with 8 bases between the two germline ends. Full variable domain (outside the CDR3, taken from reference TRBV29-1 and TRBJ1-3): SAVISQKPSRDICQRGTSLTIQCQVDSQVTMMFWYRQQPGQSLTLIATANQGSEATYESGFVIDKFPISRPNLTFSTLTVSNMSPEDSSIYLCSVGTDGNTIYFGEGSWLTVV.

The chain couples TRBV3-1 to TRBJ2-2; tentative D call: TRBD1 (5 bases). Germline CDR1 and CDR2: LGHDT and YNNKEL (reference sequence). V was pared by 2 bases and J by 1 base, with 8 bases between. The CDR3 sequence is 15 residues long. The CDR3 is CASSQFQGNTGELFF. The CDR3 DNA sequence: TGTGCCAGCAGCCAATTCCAGGGGAACACCGGGGAGCTGTTTTTT.

In its sample, this clonotype was seen many times. This chain uses TRBV20-1 with TRBJ2-7; D possibly corresponds to TRBD1 (5 bases). CDR1 is DFQATT, CDR2 SNEGSKA, per germline (reference sequence). The CDR3 has 13 amino acids. V was clipped by 2 bases and J by 2 bases, with 10 bases between them. CDR3 protein: CSARLSGTYEQYF. DNA of the CDR3: TGCAGTGCTAGATTGTCAGGGACCTACGAGCAGTACTTC.

This clonotype was observed many times. The gene calls are TRBV10-1 and TRBJ2-3; D not certain. CDR1 WNHNN and CDR2 SYGVQD come from the germline V gene (reference sequence). V gave up 3 bases and J gave up 6 bases, with 16 bases separating them. This CDR3 is built from 15 residues. The CDR3 protein is CASSDPGSQTDTQYF. The CDR3, as DNA: TGCGCCAGCAGTGACCCAGGTTCCCAGACGGATACGCAGTATTTT.

This clonotype was detected ten times or more. CDR3 amino acids: CASSWGGGLNTEAFF. CDR3 coding DNA: TGCGCCAGCAGCTGGGGGGGAGGCTTGAACACTGAAGCTTTCTTT. V gene TRBV5-1 combines with J gene TRBJ1-1; D possibly corresponds to TRBD1 (5 bases). V dropped 3 bases and J dropped 0 bases, with 12 bases sitting between them. CDR1 is SGHRS and CDR2 is YFSETQ in the germline V gene. This CDR3 spans 15 amino acids.